These 22 T cell receptor beta chains were sequenced from one sample in a study of vaccination and CD4 T cells after COVID-19. The study sequenced cultured CD4+ T cell DNA using the Oncomine TCR Beta short-read assay. TCRdb passed the PCR reads through MiXCR, listing each CDR3 protein once. The sample carries roughly 16,000 distinct CDR3 sequences, 78% recorded once. Treatment here: approximately nine-day PBMC culture with coronavirus spike peptide pools or control peptides (ViraFEST assay). No antigen is known for these receptors. The sequenced sample was CD4+ T cells from blood, cultured in vitro, obtained after SARS-CoV-2 vaccination. The receptors originated from a human donor who received a COVID-19 vaccine.

The rearrangement links TRBV5-1 to TRBJ2-3; D uncertain. This CDR3 region has 15 residues. The ends were cut back, 0 bases at V and 0 bases at J, with 8 bases in the middle. The germline V gene has CDR1 SGHRS and CDR2 YFSETQ. The CDR3 DNA is TGCGCCAGCAGCTTGGTTGCCAGGAGCACAGATACGCAGTATTTT. Encoded protein: CASSLVARSTDTQYF.

This clonotype was observed a few times. This chain uses TRBV7-9 with TRBJ2-3; TRBD2 matches at 15 bases. Trimming cost V 3 bases and J 5 bases; bases outside gene matches: 9. The length of the CDR3 is 18 residues. Germline V gene lookup returns CDR1 SEHNR and CDR2 FQNEAQ (reference sequence). This CDR3 reads CASSLGLAGGSLEDTQYF. The CDR3 DNA is TGTGCCAGCAGCTTGGGACTAGCGGGGGGATCTTTGGAAGATACGCAGTATTTT.

The V gene is TRBV5-1, the J gene TRBJ1-1; D may be TRBD1 (6 bases). The CDR3 sequence is 15 residues long. V shed 2 bases and J shed 3 bases, with 14 bases lying between them. The germline V gene has CDR1 SGHRS and CDR2 YFSETQ. CDR3 residues: CASSLRGARDTEAFF. CDR3 bases: TGCGCCAGCAGCTTACGGGGGGCAAGGGACACTGAAGCTTTCTTT.

The chain links TRBV7-8 to TRBJ1-1, with 8 bases matching TRBD1. The V gene's germline CDR1 is SGHVS and CDR2 FQNEAQ. The CDR3 consists of 17 residues. J lost 4 bases, V lost 5 bases, and 15 bases had no gene match. CDR3 DNA: TGTGCCAGCAGCCGAACCCTAAGGGCAGGGGGCGGCACTGAAGCTTTCTTT. Its protein product is CASSRTLRAGGGTEAFF.

The V gene is TRBV20-1, the J gene TRBJ1-1, with TRBD1 matching over 10 bases. The CDR3 has 16 amino acids. Germline CDR1 and CDR2: DFQATT and SNEGSKA (reference sequence). Trimming at V came to 3 bases and at J to 9 bases, leaving 16 bases not matched to a gene. The CDR3 nucleotides read TGCAGTGCTAGCCGGGGACCACCGACAGGGGGCAAGAAAGCTTTCTTT. Its protein is CSASRGPPTGGKKAFF.

This clonotype appeared a few times. The chain uses TRBV20-1 and TRBJ1-6, with TRBD1 identical over 7 bases. Germline CDR1 and CDR2: DFQATT and SNEGSKA (reference sequence). The CDR3 runs 15 residues. With 0 bases clipped from V and 7 bases from J, the junction kept 6 bases outside the gene matches. The CDR3 region has the DNA TGCAGTGCTAGAGACGCCCGACAGGGAAATTCACCCCTCCACTTT. Its protein product is CSARDARQGNSPLHF.

V usage is TRBV7-9 and J usage is TRBJ2-3; 9 nucleotides line up with TRBD2. CDR3 length: 18 residues. V dropped 1 base and J dropped 5; count of bases not matched to a gene: 13. Looked up from germline, CDR1 is SEHNR and CDR2 is FQNEAQ (reference sequence). The DNA for the CDR3 is TGTGCCAGCAGCTTAGATCTAGCGGGGCCCCTGGCGGGAGATACGCAGTATTTT. It encodes CASSLDLAGPLAGDTQYF.

The V call is TRBV2, the J call TRBJ1-1; 8 positions match TRBD1. This CDR3 has 14 amino acids. V dropped 6 bases and J dropped 3; count of bases not matched to a gene: 6. Germline V gene data show CDR1 as SNHLY and CDR2 as FYNNEI. CDR3 nucleotide sequence: TGTGCCAGCAGGTACAGGGGGGGAGACACTGAAGCTTTCTTT. It yields the protein CASRYRGGDTEAFF.

The sample holds one count of this clonotype. The chain uses TRBV19 and TRBJ1-2, with 7 bases lining up with TRBD1. J lost 5 bases, V lost 5 bases, and 14 bases had no gene match. Germline V gene lookup returns CDR1 LNHDA and CDR2 SQIVND (reference sequence). This CDR3 region has 16 residues. The CDR3 nucleotides are TGTGCCAGTAGTTACCCGACAGGGTTGGGTGCATATGGCTACACCTTC. It encodes CASSYPTGLGAYGYTF.

This chain joins TRBV6-1 and TRBJ1-1; the D is unclear. The germline CDR1 and CDR2 sequences are MNHNS and SASEGT. Trimming left V 4 bases short and J 4 bases short, with 13 bases between. The CDR3 length is 14 residues. CDR3 residues: CASSVRGFLTEAFF. Written as DNA, the CDR3 is TGTGCCAGCAGTGTAAGAGGGTTCCTCACTGAAGCTTTCTTT.

The genes are TRBV30 and TRBJ2-7; TRBD2 might be the D (6 bases). The CDR3 spans 14 residues. Germline lookup yields CDR1 GTSNPN and CDR2 SVGIG (reference sequence). The ends were cut back, 2 bases at V and 2 bases at J, with 13 bases in the middle. The CDR3 DNA follows: TGTGCCTGGAGTTTGGGCGGGGAGGCCTACGAGCAGTACTTC. Translating it yields CAWSLGGEAYEQYF.

The rearrangement joins TRBV2 to TRBJ2-3, with 8 positions matching TRBD1. Germline-derived CDR1 and CDR2 are SNHLY and FYNNEI. This CDR3 comprises 16 residues. J gave up 1 base and V 5 bases, and 8 bases lay outside the gene matches. The DNA of the CDR3 is TGTGCCAGCAGTAAACAGACAGGGGTTGGCACAGATACGCAGTATTTT. This gives the protein CASSKQTGVGTDTQYF.

This clonotype was seen only a few times. The chain has TRBV6-2 or TRBV6-3 and TRBJ1-5, with a possible D match to TRBD1 (5 bases). V gave up 2 bases and J gave up 2 bases, with 7 bases separating them. Germline values: CDR1 MNHEY, CDR2 SVGEGT. The CDR3 spans 14 residues. The CDR3 spells CASSYGGGNQPQHF. The CDR3 nucleotides are TGTGCCAGCAGTTACGGGGGAGGCAATCAGCCCCAGCATTTT.

The V gene is TRBV6-1, the J gene TRBJ2-3, with D uncertain. Germline loops: CDR1 MNHNS, CDR2 SASEGT. Deletions cut 6 bases from V and 3 bases from J, with 7 bases between. This CDR3 spans 12 amino acids. The CDR3 nucleotides are TGTGCCAGCAGAGACCCTACAGATACGCAGTATTTT. The encoded protein is CASRDPTDTQYF.

DNA for the CDR3: TGTGCCAGCAGCCGGGACAGGTTTGAGTATAATTCACCCCTCCACTTT. It is translated as CASSRDRFEYNSPLHF. The rearrangement joins TRBV6-2 or TRBV6-3 to TRBJ1-6; 8 bases align to TRBD1. The CDR3 extends over 16 amino acids. Germline V gene data show CDR1 as MNHEY and CDR2 as SVGEGT. V shed 6 bases, J shed 4 bases, and the junction held 8 bases outside the gene matches.

V is TRBV30 and J is TRBJ1-6; TRBD1 might be the D (6 bases). V lost 1 base to trimming and J lost 6 bases, with 13 bases between them. The CDR3 spans 15 residues. CDR1 GTSNPN and CDR2 SVGIG come from the germline V gene (reference sequence). The chain's CDR3 is CAWSDPRTANSPLHF. The CDR3 DNA sequence: TGTGCCTGGAGTGACCCAAGGACAGCTAATTCACCCCTCCACTTT. Looking up the rest from reference TRBV30 and TRBJ1-6 gives the full variable domain: SQTIHQWPATLVQPVGSPLSLECTVEGTSNPNLYWYRQAAGRGLQLLFYSVGIGQISSEVPQNLSASRPQDRQFILSSKKLLLSDSGFYLCAWSDPRTANSPLHFGNGTRLTVT.

V gene TRBV5-4 combines with J gene TRBJ1-3; weak D call: TRBD1 (6 bases). The CDR3 runs to 14 residues. Germline assignment: CDR1 SGHNT and CDR2 YYREEE (reference sequence). Deletions cut 4 bases from V and 4 bases from J, with 12 bases between. The CDR3 sequence: CASSLGGKGNTIYF. In DNA form, the CDR3 reads TGTGCCAGCAGCCTAGGGGGAAAAGGAAACACCATATATTTT.

V usage is TRBV7-2 and J usage is TRBJ2-5; 14 bases fit TRBD2. V lost 5 bases and J lost 9; bases outside the gene matches: 11. Per the germline V gene, CDR1 is SGHTA and CDR2 is FQGNSA. The CDR3 sequence is 16 residues long. The CDR3 nucleotides read TGTGCCAGCAGCCCCGGGACTAGCGGGGGCCGATGGGCCCAGTACTTC. Translation gives CASSPGTSGGRWAQYF.

This rearrangement joins TRBV7-9 to TRBJ1-1; possible D gene TRBD1, 6 bases. CDR3 size: 14 residues. V was trimmed by 2 bases and J by 1 base, leaving 8 bases between them. Germline V gene lookup returns CDR1 SEHNR and CDR2 FQNEAQ (reference sequence). The CDR3 is CASSLQGTNTEAFF. The CDR3 DNA follows: TGTGCCAGCAGCTTACAGGGGACGAACACTGAAGCTTTCTTT.

V and J are TRBV15 and TRBJ2-1; D possibly matches TRBD1 or TRBD2 (6 bases each). The germline CDR1 and CDR2 sequences are LNHNV and YYDKDF (reference sequence). V lost 3 bases to trimming and J lost 2 bases, with 11 bases between them. CDR3 size: 15 residues. CDR3 protein: CATSSDGGPYNEQFF. The DNA of the CDR3 is TGTGCCACCAGCAGCGACGGGGGCCCCTACAATGAGCAGTTCTTC.

The genes are TRBV11-3 and TRBJ2-5; TRBD1 aligns across 11 bases. V lost 6 bases, J lost 5 bases, and 2 bases stayed unmatched. The CDR3 has 13 residues. Germline V gives CDR1 SGHNT, CDR2 YENEEA. This chain's CDR3 is CASRGQGEETQYF. The DNA for the CDR3 is TGTGCCAGCAGGGGACAGGGGGAGGAGACCCAGTACTTC.

The chain links TRBV24-1 to TRBJ2-2; 9 nucleotides agree with TRBD2. Trimming took 8 bases from V and 1 from J; bases not matched to a gene: 7. CDR3 size: 16 residues. The V gene's germline CDR1 is KGHDR and CDR2 SFDVKD. Here the CDR3 DNA reads TGTGCCACCACTGGCGGGGGGGGAAGGAACACCGGGGAGCTGTTTTTT. It codes for CATTGGGGRNTGELFF.